The rows below give T cell receptor beta chains drawn from one sample of a study of blood T cell repertoires in COVID-19. Libraries were prepared by immunoSEQ multiplex PCR; TCRdb keeps only in-frame clonotypes and omits some of them. The sample carries around 87,000 clones, roughly nine tenths recorded once. Sequenced input: peripheral blood. The receptors here all came from a human donor with active COVID-19. The donor label of this sample is uncertain. Both conserved end residues are part of each CDR3. Fields, in order: D gene, V gene, clone size, J gene, CDR3 protein, CDR3 DNA. A D gene is named only where the DNA matches it firmly. Rows may omit the clone size; those that give it use once, few, many or a size class.

TRBD1,TRBV6-5,.,TRBJ1-1,CASSYSPRGRNTEAFF,TGTGCCAGCAGTTACTCACCAAGGGGGCGGAACACTGAAGCTTTCTTT
.,TRBV4-3,.,TRBJ1-6,CASSQGGWGDNSPLHF,TGCGCCAGCAGCCAAGGTGGGTGGGGGGATAATTCACCCCTCCACTTT
.,TRBV15,once,TRBJ2-1,CATSRDSWGGPDEQFF,TGTGCCACCAGCAGAGATTCGTGGGGGGGCCCCGATGAGCAGTTCTTC
.,TRBV1,.,TRBJ2-3,CTSSQELSGGAVDTQYF,TGCACCAGCAGCCAAGAATTGTCGGGGGGGGCAGTAGATACGCAGTATTTT
.,TRBV4-3,.,TRBJ2-3,CASSRGGWTDTQYF,TGCGCCAGCAGTAGAGGGGGATGGACAGATACGCAGTATTTT
.,TRBV18,.,TRBJ1-1,CASSPPGISRTEAFF,TGTGCCAGCTCACCACCCGGAATCAGCAGGACTGAAGCTTTCTTT
.,TRBV3-1/TRBV3-2,.,TRBJ2-1,CASSQVNGRRYNEQFF,TGTGCCAGCAGCCAAGTTAACGGACGGAGGTACAATGAGCAGTTCTTC
.,TRBV5-1,.,TRBJ2-3,CASSEGQTSTDTQYF,TGCGCCAGCAGCGAAGGACAGACTAGCACAGATACGCAGTATTTT
TRBD1,TRBV29-1,.,TRBJ1-6,CSVGQGFGSPLHF,TGCAGCGTTGGACAGGGCTTCGGTTCACCCCTCCACTTT
TRBD2,TRBV4-2,.,TRBJ2-5,CASSQERGGQETQYF,TGTGCCAGCAGCCAAGAGCGGGGGGGCCAAGAGACCCAGTACTTC
.,TRBV10-1,few,TRBJ2-1,CAGRGSSYNEQFF,TGCGCCGGTCGGGGGAGCTCCTACAATGAGCAGTTCTTC
.,TRBV4-1,few,TRBJ2-7,CASSQEFRTSYEQYF,TGCGCCAGCAGCCAAGAGTTCAGGACATCCTACGAGCAGTACTTC
TRBD2,TRBV4-3,.,TRBJ2-1,CASSHGLGPRKTYNEQFF,TGCGCCAGCAGCCATGGACTAGGACCTCGAAAAACCTACAATGAGCAGTTCTTC
.,TRBV28,.,TRBJ2-7,CASSYLEGVLGEQYF,TGTGCCAGCAGTTACCTCGAGGGTGTACTGGGCGAGCAGTACTTC
TRBD2,TRBV11-3,medium-sized,TRBJ2-1,CASSLRGSFSGGEQFF,TGTGCCAGCAGCTTAAGAGGGTCGTTTAGCGGGGGGGAGCAGTTCTTC
.,TRBV18,.,TRBJ2-3,CASSQGALTDTQYF,TGTGCCAGCTCACAAGGGGCCCTCACAGATACGCAGTATTTT
TRBD1,TRBV18,.,TRBJ1-1,CASSPQGGTGGITEAFF,TGTGCCAGCTCACCCCAAGGCGGGACAGGGGGTATTACTGAAGCTTTCTTT
TRBD2,TRBV6-1,.,TRBJ2-3,CASSEGAGTGTSWYTQYF,TGTGCCAGCAGTGAAGGTGCAGGCACCGGGACTAGTTGGTATACGCAGTATTTT
TRBD2,TRBV24-1,.,TRBJ2-3,CATSDSRTSGGVDTQYF,TGTGCCACCAGTGATTCCAGGACTAGCGGGGGGGTAGATACGCAGTATTTT
TRBD1,TRBV2,.,TRBJ1-3,CASRGQGIFSGNTIYF,TGTGCCAGCAGGGGACAGGGTATTTTCTCTGGAAACACCATATATTTT